A single sample is the source of the 15 T cell receptor beta chains below, sequenced in a study of read filtering for tumor transcriptome and immune sequencing. This library used 300 to 500 ng RNA and molecular barcoded adaptors spanning alpha/delta and beta/gamma chains. TCRdb analysed the reads with MiXCR anew, one entry per CDR3 protein. This sample carries 75,000 to 95,000 distinct CDR3 sequences, 9% to 15% of them seen once, and the ten largest clones take around 14%. Specimen: a population of CD138-negative cells sorted from bone marrow. These receptors all come from a donor at least 40 years old with multiple myeloma.

This clonotype was counted ten times or more. The chain joins TRBV5-1 to TRBJ2-1; TRBD1 agrees at 10 bases. This CDR3 is 14 amino acids long. The V and J ends lost 7 bases and 11 bases, in that order; junction bases with no gene match: 12. Per the germline V gene, CDR1 is SGHRS and CDR2 is YFSETQ. The CDR3 here is CASHRDRGSLQQFF. In DNA, the CDR3 is TGCGCCAGCCACCGGGACAGGGGTAGCCTGCAGCAGTTCTTC.

This clonotype was counted at least ten times. The gene calls are TRBV29-1 and TRBJ2-3; TRBD2 agrees at 7 bases. Trimming took 7 bases from V and 3 from J; bases not matched to a gene: 19. The CDR3 is 17 amino acids. CDR1 is SQVTM, CDR2 ANQGSEA, per germline. This CDR3 is CSAGRVRGEGWTDTQYF. The CDR3 nucleotides are TGCAGCGCGGGAAGAGTAAGAGGGGAGGGGTGGACAGATACGCAGTATTTT.

V and J are TRBV29-1 and TRBJ1-1; no definite D call. The CDR3 consists of 11 residues. V lost 8 bases to trimming and J lost 0 bases, with 7 bases between them. Germline V gives CDR1 SQVTM, CDR2 ANQGSEA. The CDR3 nucleotides are TGCAGCTCAGCTATGAACACTGAAGCTTTCTTT. It encodes CSSAMNTEAFF. Variable domain in full (rest from reference TRBV29-1 and TRBJ1-1): SAVISQKPSRDICQRGTSLTIQCQVDSQVTMMFWYRQQPGQSLTLIATANQGSEATYESGFVIDKFPISRPNLTFSTLTVSNMSPEDSSIYLCSSAMNTEAFFGQGTRLTVV.

This clonotype was counted many times. This rearrangement joins TRBV5-6 to TRBJ1-1; the match to TRBD1 covers 12 bases. The CDR3 spans 15 residues. Trimming at V came to 9 bases and at J to 0 bases, leaving 6 bases not matched to a gene. In germline, CDR1 is SGHDT, CDR2 YYEEEE. The DNA for the CDR3 is TGTGCCACGGGACAGGGGGCCCGGATGAACACTGAAGCTTTCTTT. This translates into CATGQGARMNTEAFF.

This clonotype has at least ten counts. The chain carries TRBV6-2 or TRBV6-3 and TRBJ2-7; 7 bases are a match to TRBD1. The germline gives CDR1 MNHEY, CDR2 SVGEGT. V shed 6 bases and J 3 bases; nucleotides not matched to a gene: 8. This CDR3 has 14 residues. This CDR3 is CASSSGQANYEQYF. For the CDR3, the DNA is TGTGCCAGCAGCTCCGGACAGGCGAACTACGAGCAGTACTTC.

This clonotype was seen ten or more times. V gene TRBV29-1 combines with J gene TRBJ2-5, with D possibly called TRBD1 or TRBD2 (5 bases each). Per the germline V gene, CDR1 is SQVTM and CDR2 is ANQGSEA. V was shortened by 6 bases and J by 2 bases, with 16 bases between the two germline ends. This CDR3 spans 14 amino acids. The CDR3 reads CSVRRDLRQETQYF. CDR3 DNA: TGCAGCGTCCGCCGGGACCTTCGACAAGAGACCCAGTACTTC.

There are many counts of this clonotype. The rearrangement links TRBV5-1 to TRBJ2-5; unclear D gene. The CDR3 has 12 residues. The germline V gene has CDR1 SGHRS and CDR2 YFSETQ. V was pared by 3 bases and J by 2 bases, with 5 bases between. In DNA form, the CDR3 reads TGCGCCAGCAGCTCACAGCAAGAGACCCAGTACTTC. Its protein product is CASSSQQETQYF.

This clonotype was observed many times. V and J are TRBV7-9 and TRBJ2-7; D unclear. Looked up from germline, CDR1 is SEHNR and CDR2 is FQNEAQ (reference sequence). V lost 3 bases, J lost 0 bases, and 12 bases lay in between. The CDR3 has 15 residues. The chain's CDR3 is CASSLIGSSSYEQYF. CDR3 coding DNA: TGTGCCAGCAGCTTGATAGGGTCGAGCTCCTACGAGCAGTACTTC. Based on the CDR3 plus reference TRBV7-9 and TRBJ2-7, the full variable domain is DTGVSQNPRHKITKRGQNVTFRCDPISEHNRLYWYRQTLGQGPEFLTYFQNEAQLEKSRLLSDRFSAERPKGSFSTLEIQRTEQGDSAMYLCASSLIGSSSYEQYFGPGTRLTVT.

The table lists this clonotype with many counts. V usage is TRBV29-1 and J usage is TRBJ2-7; 9 nucleotides line up with TRBD1. Germline lookup yields CDR1 SQVTM and CDR2 ANQGSEA. CDR3 length: 13 residues. After removal of 7 bases from V and 4 bases from J, the junction contained 8 bases not matched to a gene. The CDR3 protein is CSGAGTGRYEQYF. The DNA of the CDR3 is TGCAGCGGAGCCGGGACAGGGCGTTACGAGCAGTACTTC.

Many counts were recorded for this clonotype. The chain joins TRBV7-2 to TRBJ2-5; D might be TRBD2 (5 bases). V dropped 2 bases and J dropped 6 bases, with 10 bases sitting between them. The CDR3 extends over 13 amino acids. Germline V lookup: CDR1 SGHTA, CDR2 FQGNSA. CDR3 region: CASSLFSSQTQYF. Written as DNA, the CDR3 is TGTGCCAGCAGCTTATTCTCTAGCCAGACCCAGTACTTC.

In its sample, this clonotype was seen many times. The V and J genes are TRBV5-1 and TRBJ2-7, with D hard to call. This CDR3 contains 14 residues. Germline V gives CDR1 SGHRS, CDR2 YFSETQ. V lost 0 bases and J lost 2, with 9 bases in between. CDR3 loop: CASSLDTGTYEQYF. In DNA form, the CDR3 reads TGCGCCAGCAGCTTGGATACCGGTACCTACGAGCAGTACTTC.

CDR3 region: CSASLRAVHETQYF. The CDR3 DNA reads as TGCAGTGCTAGTCTCCGCGCGGTACATGAGACCCAGTACTTC. V usage is TRBV20-1 and J usage is TRBJ2-5; D gene uncertain. The CDR3 runs to 14 residues. V was shortened by 3 bases and J by 5 bases, with 16 bases between the two germline ends. Germline assignment: CDR1 DFQATT and CDR2 SNEGSKA (reference sequence).

This clonotype was seen only a few times. A single base separates this from a much larger clone, so it may be a read error. V is TRBV7-9 and J is TRBJ2-7; the match to TRBD2 covers 8 bases. CDR3 length equals 15 residues. The germline gives CDR1 SEHNR, CDR2 FQNEAQ (reference sequence). J gave up 0 bases and V 5 bases, and 6 bases lay outside the gene matches. CDR3 amino acids: CASSPRGESSYEQYF. Written as DNA, the CDR3 is TGTGCCAGCAGCCCGCGGGGGGAAAGCTCCTACGAGCAGTACTTC. The full variable domain, completed using reference TRBV7-9 and TRBJ2-7, is DTGVSQNPRHKITKRGQNVTFRCDPISEHNRLYWYRQTLGQGPEFLTYFQNEAQLEKSRLLSDRFSAERPKGSFSTLEIQRTEQGDSAMYLCASSPRGESSYEQYFGPGTRLTVT.

A remark on this clonotype: Because the CDR3 is missing its conserved closing phenylalanine or tryptophan, this is likely a read error. The gene calls are TRBV5-1 and TRBJ2-7; 7 bases map to TRBD2. The CDR3 totals 16 residues. Germline CDR1 and CDR2: SGHRS and YFSETQ. The CDR3 here is CASSSGGTQSSYEQYL. Written as DNA, the CDR3 is TGCGCTAGCAGCTCGGGGGGTACACAGAGCTCCTACGAGCAGTACCTC.

Regarding this clonotype: One junction end does not reproduce the germline sequence, and a read error may be involved. The chain combines TRBV7-3 with TRBJ2-5; TRBD2 matches 8 bases. CDR3 size: 15 residues. Germline lookup yields CDR1 SGHTA and CDR2 FQGTGA. The CDR3 loop is CVSSLTGGYQETQYF. CDR3 nucleotide sequence: TGTGTCAGCAGCTTAACGGGGGGGTACCAAGAGACCCAGTACTTC.